These T cell receptor beta chains were read from a single sample in a study of cytomegalovirus exposure and HLA in healthy donors. Clones were sequenced by immunoSEQ multiplex PCR, and TCRdb holds only the in-frame ones, with some missing. The profile shows about 140,000 clones, roughly 90% of them singletons. Input material: PBMCs. The receptors here all came from a woman aged 40 to 50 in good health and CMV-seronegative. Each CDR3 is given with its conserved first and last residue. D genes are given only for firm matches. A clone size is listed for some rows: how often the clone was seen (once, few, many), or a class if it is expanded.

V gene	J gene	D gene	clone size	CDR3 protein	CDR3 DNA
TRBV9	TRBJ1-4	.	.	CASSDSTGLEKLFF	TGTGCCAGCAGCGATTCCACAGGGTTAGAAAAACTGTTTTTT
TRBV20-1	TRBJ2-4	.	.	CSAARLILYF	TGCAGTGCTGCGCGCCTGATCCTGTACTTC
TRBV6-5	TRBJ1-4	.	.	CASSRGGWGEKLFF	TGTGCCAGCTCGAGGGGGGGCTGGGGTGAAAAACTGTTTTTT
TRBV11-3	TRBJ2-1	.	.	CASSSQSSEGEQFF	TGTGCCAGCAGCTCCCAGAGTAGCGAGGGTGAGCAGTTCTTC
TRBV7-9	TRBJ1-2	TRBD1	.	CASSQGVSNYGYTF	TGTGCCAGCAGCCAGGGGGTATCTAACTATGGCTACACCTTC
TRBV30	TRBJ1-4	.	.	CAWFPPPRGDEKLFF	TGTGCCTGGTTCCCCCCCCCGCGGGGGGATGAAAAACTGTTTTTT
TRBV7-9	TRBJ2-3	.	.	CASSWGPDTQYF	TGTGCCAGCAGTTGGGGGCCAGATACGCAGTATTTT
TRBV11-3	TRBJ2-7	TRBD2	once	CASSLTGGPFYEQYF	TGTGCCAGCAGCCTGACGGGAGGACCATTCTACGAGCAGTACTTC
TRBV7-2	TRBJ2-5	.	.	CASSFSGIETQYF	TGTGCCAGCAGCTTCTCAGGGATAGAGACCCAGTACTTC
TRBV28	TRBJ2-2	.	.	CASGADTGELFF	TGTGCCAGCGGAGCGGACACCGGGGAGCTGTTTTTT
TRBV7-2	TRBJ1-1	.	.	CASSLGGYMNTEAFF	TGTGCCAGCAGCTTAGGAGGGTACATGAACACTGAAGCTTTCTTT
TRBV6-5	TRBJ1-2	.	.	CASSYSAGYYGYTF	TGTGCCAGCAGTTACTCGGCAGGATACTATGGCTACACCTTC
TRBV7-9	TRBJ2-3	TRBD1	.	CASRRQGTTDTQYF	TGTGCCAGCAGAAGACAGGGAACCACAGATACGCAGTATTTT
TRBV18	TRBJ1-1	TRBD1	.	CASSLTGGGTEAFF	TGTGCCAGCTCACTAACAGGGGGAGGCACTGAAGCTTTCTTT
TRBV5-1	TRBJ1-4	.	few	CASSLAGTNEKLFF	TGCGCCAGCAGCTTGGCAGGCACTAATGAAAAACTGTTTTTT
TRBV5-1	TRBJ2-5	TRBD1	.	CASSLGGTGEETQYF	TGCGCCAGCAGCTTGGGGGGGACAGGAGAAGAGACCCAGTACTTC
TRBV9	TRBJ2-2	.	.	CASSVDPGPAAGELFF	TGTGCCAGCAGCGTAGACCCCGGGCCAGCGGCCGGGGAGCTGTTTTTT
TRBV10-3	TRBJ2-6	TRBD1	.	CAMGQGAGANVLTF	TGTGCCATGGGACAGGGGGCTGGGGCCAACGTCCTGACTTTC
TRBV5-1	TRBJ2-1	TRBD2	.	CASSLGLAGADEQFF	TGCGCCAGCAGCCTAGGACTAGCGGGAGCTGATGAGCAGTTCTTC
TRBV7-9	TRBJ1-1	.	.	CASSFNQGNTEAFF	TGTGCCAGCAGCTTTAACCAGGGGAACACTGAAGCTTTCTTT
TRBV13	TRBJ2-2	.	few	CASSFGSHTGELFF	TGTGCCAGCAGCTTCGGGAGCCACACCGGGGAGCTGTTTTTT
TRBV7-8	TRBJ2-7	.	.	CASSFDRATYEQYF	TGTGCCAGCAGCTTTGACAGAGCCACCTACGAGCAGTACTTC
TRBV27	TRBJ2-3	TRBD2	.	CASRRGTSGSGTDTQYF	TGTGCCAGCAGACGGGGGACTAGCGGGAGTGGTACAGATACGCAGTATTTT
TRBV11-3	TRBJ2-1	.	.	CASSLGRGRGTNLEQFF	TGTGCCAGCAGCTTAGGTAGGGGCAGGGGCACCAACCTTGAGCAGTTCTTC
TRBV19	TRBJ2-6	.	.	CASMRLGANVLTF	TGTGCCAGTATGCGTCTTGGGGCCAACGTCCTGACTTTC
TRBV19	TRBJ2-3	TRBD1	.	CASRQTGGVGAQYF	TGTGCCAGTAGACAGACAGGGGGCGTGGGTGCGCAGTATTTT
TRBV11-3	TRBJ2-7	TRBD2	.	CASSSRTSVTYEQYF	TGTGCCAGCAGCTCCAGGACTAGCGTGACCTACGAGCAGTACTTC
TRBV11-3	TRBJ1-2	.	.	CASSTRQGAYYTF	TGTGCCAGCAGCACTCGGCAGGGCGCGTACTACACCTTC